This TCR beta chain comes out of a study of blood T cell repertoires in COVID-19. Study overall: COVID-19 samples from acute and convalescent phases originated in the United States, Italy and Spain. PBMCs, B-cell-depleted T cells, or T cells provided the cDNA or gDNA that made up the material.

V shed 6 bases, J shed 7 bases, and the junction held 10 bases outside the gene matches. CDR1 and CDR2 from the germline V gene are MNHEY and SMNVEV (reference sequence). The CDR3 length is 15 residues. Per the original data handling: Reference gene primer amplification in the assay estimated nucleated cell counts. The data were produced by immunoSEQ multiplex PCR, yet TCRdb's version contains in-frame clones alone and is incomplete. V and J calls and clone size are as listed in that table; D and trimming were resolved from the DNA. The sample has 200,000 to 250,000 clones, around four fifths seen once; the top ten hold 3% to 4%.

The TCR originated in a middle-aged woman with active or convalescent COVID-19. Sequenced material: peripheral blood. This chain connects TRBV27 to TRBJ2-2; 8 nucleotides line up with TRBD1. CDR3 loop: CASRGADRADGELFF. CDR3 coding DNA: TGTGCCAGCAGGGGAGCGGACAGGGCGGACGGGGAGCTGTTTTTT.